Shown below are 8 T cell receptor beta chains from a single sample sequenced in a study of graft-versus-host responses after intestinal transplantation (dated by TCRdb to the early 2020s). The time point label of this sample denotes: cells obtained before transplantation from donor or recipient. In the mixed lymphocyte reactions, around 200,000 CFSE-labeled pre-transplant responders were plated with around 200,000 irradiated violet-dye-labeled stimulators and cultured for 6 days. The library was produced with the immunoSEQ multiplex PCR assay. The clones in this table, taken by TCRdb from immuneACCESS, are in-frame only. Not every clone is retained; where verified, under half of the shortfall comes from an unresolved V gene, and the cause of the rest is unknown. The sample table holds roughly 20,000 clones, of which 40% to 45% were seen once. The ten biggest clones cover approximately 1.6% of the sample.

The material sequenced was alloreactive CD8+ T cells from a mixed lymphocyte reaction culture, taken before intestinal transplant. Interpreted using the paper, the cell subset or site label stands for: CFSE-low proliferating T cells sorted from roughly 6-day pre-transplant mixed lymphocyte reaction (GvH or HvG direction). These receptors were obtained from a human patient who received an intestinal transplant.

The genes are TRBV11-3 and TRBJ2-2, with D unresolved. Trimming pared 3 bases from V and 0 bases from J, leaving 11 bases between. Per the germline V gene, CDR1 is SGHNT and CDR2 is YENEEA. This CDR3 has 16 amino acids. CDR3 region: CASSLGGVTNTGELFF. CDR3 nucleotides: TGTGCCAGCAGCTTGGGTGGGGTAACGAACACCGGGGAGCTGTTTTTT.

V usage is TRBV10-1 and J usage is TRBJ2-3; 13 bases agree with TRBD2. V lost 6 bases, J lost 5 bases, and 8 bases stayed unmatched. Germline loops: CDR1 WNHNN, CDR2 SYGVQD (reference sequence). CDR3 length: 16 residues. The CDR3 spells CASSTGLAGEVDTQYF. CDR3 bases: TGCGCCAGCAGCACCGGACTAGCGGGAGAGGTAGATACGCAGTATTTT.

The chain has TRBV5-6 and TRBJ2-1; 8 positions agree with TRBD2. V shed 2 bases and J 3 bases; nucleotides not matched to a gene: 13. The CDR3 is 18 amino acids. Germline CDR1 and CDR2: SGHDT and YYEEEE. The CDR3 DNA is TGTGCCAGCAGCTTCCTGACGGGCGGGAGGCTACTCTACAATGAGCAGTTCTTC. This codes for CASSFLTGGRLLYNEQFF.

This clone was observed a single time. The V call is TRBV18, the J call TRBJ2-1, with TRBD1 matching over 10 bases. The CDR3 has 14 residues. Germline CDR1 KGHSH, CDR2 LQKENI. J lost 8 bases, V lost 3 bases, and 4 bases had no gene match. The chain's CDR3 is CASSPKTGGDEQFF. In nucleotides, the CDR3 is TGTGCCAGCTCACCCAAGACAGGGGGCGATGAGCAGTTCTTC. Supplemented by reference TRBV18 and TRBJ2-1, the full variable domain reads NAGVMQNPRHLVRRRGQEARLRCSPMKGHSHVYWYRQLPEEGLKFMVYLQKENIIDESGMPKERFSAEFPKEGPSILRIQQVVRGDSAAYFCASSPKTGGDEQFFGPGTRLTVL.

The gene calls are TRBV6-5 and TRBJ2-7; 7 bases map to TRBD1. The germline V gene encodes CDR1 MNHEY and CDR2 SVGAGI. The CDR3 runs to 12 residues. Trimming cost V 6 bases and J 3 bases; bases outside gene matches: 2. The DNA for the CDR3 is TGTGCCAGCAGCCCAGGGGGCTACGAGCAGTACTTC. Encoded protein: CASSPGGYEQYF.

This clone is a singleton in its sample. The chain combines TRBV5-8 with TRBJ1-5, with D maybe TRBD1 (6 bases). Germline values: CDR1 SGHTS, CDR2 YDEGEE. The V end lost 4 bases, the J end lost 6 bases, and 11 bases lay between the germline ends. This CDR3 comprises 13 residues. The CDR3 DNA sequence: TGTGCCAGCAGCCCTGACAGGATTCAGCCCCAGCATTTT. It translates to CASSPDRIQPQHF.

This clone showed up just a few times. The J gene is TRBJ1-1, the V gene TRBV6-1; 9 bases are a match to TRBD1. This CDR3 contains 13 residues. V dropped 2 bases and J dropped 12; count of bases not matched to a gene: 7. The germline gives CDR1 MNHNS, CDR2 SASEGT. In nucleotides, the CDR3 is TGTGCCAGCAGTGAAAGGGACAGGGCGAGAACTTTCTTT. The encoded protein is CASSERDRARTFF.

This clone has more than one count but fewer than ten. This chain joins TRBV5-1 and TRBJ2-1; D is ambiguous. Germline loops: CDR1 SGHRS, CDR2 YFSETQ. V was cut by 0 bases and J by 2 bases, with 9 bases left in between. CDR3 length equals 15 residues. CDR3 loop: CASSLDPATYNEQFF. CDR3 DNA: TGCGCCAGCAGCTTGGACCCTGCTACCTACAATGAGCAGTTCTTC. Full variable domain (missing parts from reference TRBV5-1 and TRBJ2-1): KAGVTQTPRYLIKTRGQQVTLSCSPISGHRSVSWYQQTPGQGLQFLFEYFSETQRNKGNFPGRFSGRQFSNSRSEMNVSTLELGDSALYLCASSLDPATYNEQFFGPGTRLTVL.